A single sample is the source of the 20 T cell receptor beta chains below, sequenced in a study of breast tumors, draining lymph nodes, adjacent tissues. TCRdb redid the calling of the multiplex PCR reads with MiXCR, one entry per CDR3 protein. Among over 20,000 distinct CDR3 sequences listed, roughly 21% were seen once. Sample: breast tumor tissue. These receptors were collected from a female donor with breast cancer. Some clones in this sample may be carry-over from other donors' samples.

By share, this clonotype ranks as medium-sized. The rearrangement links TRBV6-5 to TRBJ2-3; D is ambiguous. The CDR3 has 14 amino acids. CDR1 and CDR2 from the germline V gene are MNHEY and SVGAGI. V shed 4 bases and J shed 2 bases, with 10 bases lying between them. DNA of the CDR3: TGTGCCAGCAGTTGGACCCGTTCCACAGATACGCAGTATTTT. Amino acids: CASSWTRSTDTQYF.

In this sample, this clonotype turned up many times. V and J are TRBV10-1 and TRBJ2-3; 10 bases are shared with TRBD2. The CDR3 totals 16 residues. Germline CDR1 and CDR2: WNHNN and SYGVQD (reference sequence). V trimming: 2 bases; J trimming: 5 bases; junction bases outside the gene matches: 7. The chain's CDR3 is CASSEGLAGGLDTQYF. The CDR3 DNA is TGCGCCAGCAGTGAGGGGTTAGCGGGAGGATTAGATACGCAGTATTTT.

The chain has TRBV25-1 and TRBJ2-7; 12 bases are shared with TRBD1. Germline CDR1 and CDR2: MGHDK and SYGVNS. With V trimmed by 8 bases and J by 4 bases, 9 bases remained unmatched. The CDR3 extends over 15 amino acids. The CDR3 sequence: CASARAGQGAYEQYF. CDR3 bases: TGTGCCAGCGCGCGGGCGGGACAGGGGGCTTACGAGCAGTACTTC.

As to this clonotype: A much larger clone is a single base away; this may be a read error. This chain uses TRBV3-1 with TRBJ2-3; D perhaps matches TRBD2 (6 bases). CDR3 length equals 18 residues. In germline, CDR1 is LGHDT, CDR2 YNNKEL (reference sequence). Written as DNA, the CDR3 is TGTGCCAACAGCCCTGGGAGGCTAAGGCATATATTCACAGATACGCAGTATTTT. It translates to CANSPGRLRHIFTDTQYF.

This clonotype is labeled medium-sized. This chain joins TRBV12-3 or TRBV12-4 and TRBJ2-1, with no clear D. V lost 6 bases, J lost 5 bases, and 8 bases lay in between. There are 12 residues in the CDR3. The CDR3 DNA sequence: TGTGCCAGCAGAAGCAGAAACAATGAGCAGTTCTTC. Protein: CASRSRNNEQFF.

This clonotype was counted many times. The V call is TRBV4-1, the J call TRBJ1-2; unclear D gene. The germline gives CDR1 MGHRA, CDR2 YSYEKL. The V gene lost 3 bases and the J gene lost 2 bases, with 7 bases spanning the gap. The CDR3 has 13 amino acids. CDR3 in amino acids: CASSQRSNYGYTF. CDR3 nucleotide sequence: TGCGCCAGCAGCCAGAGGAGCAACTATGGCTACACCTTC.

In this sample, this clonotype turned up many times. The chain has TRBV20-1 and TRBJ1-2; D may be TRBD1 (6 bases). CDR1 DFQATT and CDR2 SNEGSKA come from the germline V gene (reference sequence). The CDR3 is 13 residues long. Trimming took 6 bases from V and 9 from J, leaving 20 bases between them. DNA of the CDR3: TGCAGTGCGAGTCCAGGGGACCCTCCCAGCTACACCTTC. Its protein product is CSASPGDPPSYTF.

The genes are TRBV20-1 and TRBJ2-2; D is undetermined. The CDR3 sequence is 14 residues long. V was cut by 3 bases and J by 1 base, with 9 bases left in between. Germline-derived CDR1 and CDR2 are DFQATT and SNEGSKA (reference sequence). The CDR3 DNA sequence: TGCAGTGCTAGTACCTTGATGAACACCGGGGAGCTGTTTTTT. It encodes CSASTLMNTGELFF.

This clonotype came up many times. The V and J genes are TRBV10-3 and TRBJ1-4; no clear D. The V gene's germline CDR1 is ENHRY and CDR2 SYGVKD. V was shortened by 3 bases and J by 5 bases, with 10 bases between the two germline ends. The CDR3 consists of 14 residues. The CDR3 protein is CAISEWAGNEKLFF. The CDR3 DNA is TGTGCCATCAGTGAATGGGCAGGAAATGAAAAACTGTTTTTT.

This clonotype was detected many times. V usage is TRBV5-8 and J usage is TRBJ2-7; the D is unclear. Trimming left V 3 bases short and J 7 bases short, with 23 bases between. Germline V gene data show CDR1 as SGHTS and CDR2 as YDEGEE. This CDR3 has 16 amino acids. The CDR3 spells CASSSLIGRPTSEQYF. DNA for the CDR3: TGTGCCAGCAGCTCACTAATCGGACGGCCTACCTCGGAGCAGTACTTC.

The chain combines TRBV20-1 with TRBJ1-2, with 7 bases matching TRBD1. The CDR3 loop spans 13 amino acids. V shed 5 bases, J shed 7 bases, and the junction held 10 bases outside the gene matches. The germline gives CDR1 DFQATT, CDR2 SNEGSKA (reference sequence). The CDR3 region has the DNA TGCAGTGCTGAAGGGGGCTACAGGGTTGGCTACACCTTC. Protein sequence: CSAEGGYRVGYTF.

V usage is TRBV6-5 and J usage is TRBJ2-7; TRBD2 is a possible D gene (6 bases). The V end lost 0 bases, the J end lost 3 bases, and 9 bases lay between the germline ends. CDR3 length equals 14 residues. Germline lookup yields CDR1 MNHEY and CDR2 SVGAGI. CDR3: CASSYSRGDYEQYF. CDR3 in DNA: TGTGCCAGCAGTTACTCGCGGGGAGACTACGAGCAGTACTTC.

In this sample, this clonotype is medium-sized. The rearrangement links TRBV6-1 to TRBJ2-1; either TRBD1 or TRBD2 may supply D (6 bases each). This CDR3 spans 14 amino acids. Trimming left V 10 bases short and J 0 bases short, with 13 bases between. CDR1 and CDR2 (germline): MNHNS, SASEGT. The CDR3 region is CANRDSSSYNEQFF. The CDR3, as DNA: TGTGCCAACAGGGACTCGAGCTCCTACAATGAGCAGTTCTTC.

Many counts were recorded for this clonotype. The chain carries TRBV20-1 and TRBJ2-7; 10 bases align to TRBD2. V dropped 0 bases and J dropped 1; count of bases not matched to a gene: 6. CDR1 is DFQATT, CDR2 SNEGSKA, per germline (reference sequence). The length of the CDR3 is 16 residues. The CDR3 region has the DNA TGCAGTGCTAGAGATCTGATAGCGGGAGGTTCCTACGAGCAGTACTTC. It codes for CSARDLIAGGSYEQYF.

At least ten counts were recorded for this clonotype. The rearrangement joins TRBV20-1 to TRBJ2-6; D is ambiguous. The CDR3 is 14 residues long. Trimming took off 3 bases at V and 0 bases at J, with 6 bases between the two ends. The germline gives CDR1 DFQATT, CDR2 SNEGSKA (reference sequence). This chain's CDR3 is CSASKDSGANVLTF. Written as DNA, the CDR3 is TGCAGTGCTAGTAAAGACTCTGGGGCCAACGTCCTGACTTTC.

With respect to this clonotype: One base away lies a much larger clone, so this may be a sequencing read error. The chain carries TRBV18 and TRBJ1-5; 8 nucleotides agree with TRBD1. The CDR3 extends over 16 amino acids. CDR1 is KGHSH, CDR2 LQKENI, per germline. The CDR3 DNA sequence: TGTGCCGGCTCACCTGCCGGGACAGGAGGCAATCAGCCCCAGCATTTT. It is translated as CAGSPAGTGGNQPQHF. Combining the CDR3 with reference TRBV18 and TRBJ1-5 gives the whole variable domain NAGVMQNPRHLVRRRGQEARLRCSPMKGHSHVYWYRQLPEEGLKFMVYLQKENIIDESGMPKERFSAEFPKEGPSILRIQQVVRGDSAAYFCAGSPAGTGGNQPQHFGDGTRLSIL.

This clonotype was counted ten times or more. The chain combines TRBV19 with TRBJ2-5; D is perhaps TRBD1 (5 bases). The CDR3 spans 14 residues. Germline V gene data show CDR1 as LNHDA and CDR2 as SQIVND (reference sequence). The V and J ends lost 1 base and 1 base respectively, with 7 bases between them. The CDR3 nucleotides are TGTGCCAGTAGTATAGGTAGGGGCCAAGAGACCCAGTACTTC. Translated, it gives CASSIGRGQETQYF.

This clonotype was seen repeatedly, ten times or more. The chain is built from TRBV25-1 and TRBJ2-7; TRBD1 might be the D (6 bases). With 0 bases removed from V and 4 bases from J, the gap between germline ends came to 13 bases. Germline loops: CDR1 MGHDK, CDR2 SYGVNS. This CDR3 has 15 amino acids. The CDR3, as DNA: TGTGCCAGCAGTGAATATCGGGACATACTTTACGAGCAGTACTTC. Translation gives CASSEYRDILYEQYF.

This clonotype has ten or more counts. The rearrangement uses TRBV2 and TRBJ2-7, with 12 bases matching TRBD2. In germline, CDR1 is SNHLY, CDR2 FYNNEI. CDR3 size: 17 residues. V shed 6 bases and J 4 bases; nucleotides not matched to a gene: 13. The CDR3 bases are TGTGCCAGCAGCCACCGCCAGACTAGCGGGAGAGGGTACGAGCAGTACTTC. Protein: CASSHRQTSGRGYEQYF.

This clonotype has ten or more counts. This chain connects TRBV9 to TRBJ1-3; unclear D gene. The CDR3 has 14 residues. V was shortened by 3 bases and J by 0 bases, with 7 bases between the two germline ends. Germline V gene sequence: CDR1 SGDLS, CDR2 YYNGEE. CDR3 region: CASSDTSSGNTIYF. The CDR3 DNA is TGTGCCAGCAGCGACACGTCCTCTGGAAACACCATATATTTT.